The 10 T cell receptor beta chains listed next were all sequenced from one sample in a study of blood T cells in healthy people across ages (dated by TCRdb to 2013 to 2016). Libraries came from 5' RACE. For sequencing, an Illumina HiSeq 2500 was employed. A second PCR of roughly 7 to 11 cycles was performed with a sample-barcoded 5' primer and a J-beta primer mix. Clones were called with MiXCR by TCRdb after fastp trimmed the public reads at Q25, and only in-frame beta chains were retained. Identical CDR3 protein sequences are pooled into one entry, listed with their most common genes and DNA. The sample yields 780,000 or so distinct CDR3 sequences; roughly three fifths were counted once. Roughly 26% of the sample lies in the top ten. Sequenced input: blood. The receptors were sampled from a man between 40 and 49 years old in good health.

This clonotype showed up just a few times. This sequence joins TRBV4-1 and TRBJ2-7, with D uncertain. The germline gives CDR1 MGHRA, CDR2 YSYEKL. The CDR3 is made up of 12 amino acids. V dropped 5 bases and J dropped 7 bases, with 12 bases sitting between them. The CDR3 DNA reads TGCGCCAGCAGCGCGTACACCGGGGAGCAGTACTTC. Protein sequence: CASSAYTGEQYF.

This sequence joins TRBV9 and TRBJ2-1; a weak D match, TRBD1 (6 bases). Germline V gene data show CDR1 as SGDLS and CDR2 as YYNGEE. The CDR3 loop spans 13 amino acids. Trimming cost V 9 bases and J 9 bases, with 19 bases left between them. The CDR3 region has the DNA TGTGCCACAACGACAGGCGAAATAGGTGAGCAGTTCTTC. Translating gives CATTTGEIGEQFF. The full variable domain, in which reference TRBV9 and TRBJ2-1 provide the parts outside the CDR3, is DSGVTQTPKHLITATGQRVTLRCSPRSGDLSVYWYQQSLDQGLQFLIQYYNGEERAKGNILERFSAQQFPDLHSELNLSSLELGDSALYFCATTTGEIGEQFFGPGTRLTVL.

The chain is built from TRBV12-3 or TRBV12-4 and TRBJ2-1, with 11 bases identical to TRBD2. The CDR3 is made up of 14 amino acids. Losses at the gene ends were 6 bases for V and 10 bases for J; bases not matched to a gene: 8. The chain's CDR3 is CASRISGGGLEQFF. Here the CDR3 DNA reads TGTGCCAGCAGAATTAGCGGGGGGGGATTAGAGCAGTTCTTC.

In this sample, this clonotype turned up a few times. This chain joins TRBV20-1 and TRBJ1-2; maybe TRBD1 (6 bases). The V and J ends lost 6 bases and 7 bases respectively, with 21 bases between them. Per germline, CDR1 DFQATT and CDR2 SNEGSKA (reference sequence). The CDR3 is made up of 14 amino acids. This chain's CDR3 is CSASGQLVESGYTF. CDR3 coding DNA: TGCAGTGCAAGCGGACAGTTGGTGGAGTCTGGCTACACCTTC.

In this sample, this clonotype turned up once. The J gene is TRBJ2-5, the V gene TRBV7-6, with D tentatively TRBD1 or TRBD2 (6 bases each). CDR3 length equals 11 residues. V dropped 1 base and J dropped 13 bases, with 10 bases sitting between them. CDR1 SGHVS and CDR2 FNYEAQ come from the germline V gene. CDR3 sequence reads: CASSLDRGPYF. The CDR3 nucleotides read TGTGCCAGCAGCTTAGACCGGGGGCCGTACTTC.

The chain couples TRBV27 to TRBJ2-5, with D possibly being TRBD2 (6 bases). Trimming removed 5 bases at V and 5 bases at J, with 12 bases between. The CDR3 contains 13 residues. Germline V lookup: CDR1 MNHEY, CDR2 SMNVEV (reference sequence). CDR3 nucleotides: TGTGCCAGCAGTAGAACTAGCTGGGAGACCCAGTACTTC. This encodes CASSRTSWETQYF.

The DNA for the CDR3 is TGCGCCAGCAGCCAAGTCCAATCAGGACTAGCAAATTTCTACGAGCAGTACTTC. Translating gives CASSQVQSGLANFYEQYF. The chain employs TRBV4-1 and TRBJ2-7; 8 bases line up with TRBD2. This CDR3 region has 18 residues. The germline CDR1 and CDR2 sequences are MGHRA and YSYEKL. Trimming removed 1 base from V and 3 bases from J; junction bases left unmatched: 14.

The CDR3 nucleotides are TGTGCCACCAGCAGACTGGGCGGCATAGGGGAAGAGACCCAGTACTTC. Residues: CATSRLGGIGEETQYF. The chain employs TRBV15 and TRBJ2-5, with D perhaps TRBD1 (5 bases). The CDR3 contains 16 residues. The V gene lost 2 bases and the J gene lost 3 bases, with 16 bases spanning the gap. Germline CDR1 reads LNHNV; CDR2 reads YYDKDF (reference sequence).

This clonotype has just a few counts. The CDR3 DNA follows: TGCGCCAGCAGCCGCGCGGGTAGCGGGAGCTACGAGCAGTACTTC. This encodes CASSRAGSGSYEQYF. The chain uses TRBV5-1 and TRBJ2-7; TRBD2 matches 9 bases. The germline gives CDR1 SGHRS, CDR2 YFSETQ. J was trimmed by 3 bases and V by 4 bases; bases with no gene match: 8. This CDR3 spans 15 amino acids.

This chain links TRBV5-1 with TRBJ2-7, with 8 bases that match TRBD1. The germline V gene has CDR1 SGHRS and CDR2 YFSETQ. Trimming at V came to 4 bases and at J to 1 base, leaving 7 bases not matched to a gene. The CDR3 length is 15 residues. This chain's CDR3 is CASSAYRGVSYEQYF. The CDR3 DNA reads TGCGCCAGCAGCGCATACAGGGGGGTATCCTACGAGCAGTACTTC.